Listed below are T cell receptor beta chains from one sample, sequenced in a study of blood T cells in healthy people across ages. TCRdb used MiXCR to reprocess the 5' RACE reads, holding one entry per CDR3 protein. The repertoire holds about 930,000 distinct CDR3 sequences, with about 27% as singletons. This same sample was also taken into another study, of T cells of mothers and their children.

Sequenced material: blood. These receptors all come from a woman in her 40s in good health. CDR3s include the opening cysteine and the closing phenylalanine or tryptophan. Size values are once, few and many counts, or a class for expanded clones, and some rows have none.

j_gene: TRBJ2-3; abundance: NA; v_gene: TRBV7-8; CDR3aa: CASSLVVGDTDTQYF
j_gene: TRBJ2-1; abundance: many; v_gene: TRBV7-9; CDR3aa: CASSSTGTGYEQFF
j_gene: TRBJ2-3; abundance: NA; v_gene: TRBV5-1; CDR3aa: CACREGTVTDAQYF
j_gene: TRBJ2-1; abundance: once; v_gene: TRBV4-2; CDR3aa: CASSQDPGTSGGRYNEQFF
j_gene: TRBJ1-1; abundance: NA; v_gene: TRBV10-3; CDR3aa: CAISEYGNTEAFF
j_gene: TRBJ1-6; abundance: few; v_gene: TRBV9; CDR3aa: CASSEVGGFEPLHF
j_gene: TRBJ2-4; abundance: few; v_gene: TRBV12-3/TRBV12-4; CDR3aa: CASRPGLEGGEQYF
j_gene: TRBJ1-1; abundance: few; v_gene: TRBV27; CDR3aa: CASSGTGDPDTEAFF
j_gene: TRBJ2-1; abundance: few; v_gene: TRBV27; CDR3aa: CASSLAGTSGLLEQFF
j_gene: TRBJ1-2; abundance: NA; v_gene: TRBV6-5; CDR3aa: CASSYTGTGNGYTF
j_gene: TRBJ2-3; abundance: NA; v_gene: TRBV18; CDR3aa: CASSRRGQGLNTQYF
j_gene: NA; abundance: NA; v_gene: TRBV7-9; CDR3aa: CASSSKPGFKDKAYEQYF
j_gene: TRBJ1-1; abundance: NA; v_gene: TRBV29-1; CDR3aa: CSVGQLRTEAFF
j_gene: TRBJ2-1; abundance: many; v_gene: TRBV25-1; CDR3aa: CASSELGDRGDNEQFF
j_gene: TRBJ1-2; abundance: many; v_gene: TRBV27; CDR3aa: CASTRAGGIPNYGYTF
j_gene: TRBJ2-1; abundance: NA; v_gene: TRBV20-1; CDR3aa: CSAWDPPDTQFF
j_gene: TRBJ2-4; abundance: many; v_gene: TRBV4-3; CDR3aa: CASSQDPVGLAKNIQYF
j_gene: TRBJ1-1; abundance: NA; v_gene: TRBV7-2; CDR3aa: CASSRADTEAFF
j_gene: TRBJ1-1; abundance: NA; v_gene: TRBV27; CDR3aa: CASRGQGMNTEAFF
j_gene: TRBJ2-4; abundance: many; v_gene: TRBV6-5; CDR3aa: CASCDLAKNIQYF
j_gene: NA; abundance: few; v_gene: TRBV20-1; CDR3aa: CSARLTLGDARGYEQYF
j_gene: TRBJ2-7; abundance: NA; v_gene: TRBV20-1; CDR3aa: CSVKRRGQVYEQYF
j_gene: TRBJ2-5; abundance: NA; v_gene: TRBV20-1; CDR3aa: CSARSSRRGQLGETQYF
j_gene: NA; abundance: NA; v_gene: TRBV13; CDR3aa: CASSLKLVSTRGTQYF
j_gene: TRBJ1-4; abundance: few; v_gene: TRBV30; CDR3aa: CAWSDHSTNEKLFF
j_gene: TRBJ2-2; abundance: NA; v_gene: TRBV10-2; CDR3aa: CASSEVVSGDGTGELFF
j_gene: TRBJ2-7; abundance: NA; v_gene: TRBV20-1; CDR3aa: CSVMTRDSSYEQYF
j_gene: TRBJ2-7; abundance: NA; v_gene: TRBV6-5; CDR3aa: CASSYAGGPSSEQYF
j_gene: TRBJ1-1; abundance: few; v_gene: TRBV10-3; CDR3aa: CAISATGFGAEAFF
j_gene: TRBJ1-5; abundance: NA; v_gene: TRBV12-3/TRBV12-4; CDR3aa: CASSNSGDFQPQHF
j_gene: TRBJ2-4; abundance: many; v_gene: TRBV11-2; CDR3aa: CASSLDPENIQYF
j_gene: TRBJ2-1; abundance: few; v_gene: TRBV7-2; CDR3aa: CASSPRLHSYNEQFF
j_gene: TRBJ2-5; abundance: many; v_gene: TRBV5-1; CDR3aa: CASSPTGGQTQYF
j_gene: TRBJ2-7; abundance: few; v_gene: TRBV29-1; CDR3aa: CSVSGTGRSYEQYF
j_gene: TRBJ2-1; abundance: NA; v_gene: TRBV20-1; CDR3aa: CSAPRTSGGVKNEQFF
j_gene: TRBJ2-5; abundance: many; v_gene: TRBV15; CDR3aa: CATSRTRQGSGETQYF
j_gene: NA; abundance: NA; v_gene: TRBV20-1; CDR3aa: CSAGTSGGADEQYF
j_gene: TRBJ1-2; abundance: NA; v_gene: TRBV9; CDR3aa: CASSVRTPVYGCTF
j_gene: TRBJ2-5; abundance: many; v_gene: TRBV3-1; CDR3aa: CASSRSPGQETQYF
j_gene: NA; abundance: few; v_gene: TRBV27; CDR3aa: CASSPLAGRGDEQYF
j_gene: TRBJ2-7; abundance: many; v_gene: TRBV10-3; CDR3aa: CAISDRDESYEQYF
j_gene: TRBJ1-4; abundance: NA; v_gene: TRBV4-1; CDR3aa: CASSLGDRNIEKLFF
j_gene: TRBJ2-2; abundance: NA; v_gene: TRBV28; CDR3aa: CATATMRGNTGELFF
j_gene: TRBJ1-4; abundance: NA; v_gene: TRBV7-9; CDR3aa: CASSLDREQSEKLFF
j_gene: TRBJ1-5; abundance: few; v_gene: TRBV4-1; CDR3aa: CASSQDVGTQPQHF
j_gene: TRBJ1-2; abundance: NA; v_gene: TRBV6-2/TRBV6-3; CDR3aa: CASRQSSDYGYTF
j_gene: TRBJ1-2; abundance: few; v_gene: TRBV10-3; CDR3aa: CAISERGEGAMKGYGHTF
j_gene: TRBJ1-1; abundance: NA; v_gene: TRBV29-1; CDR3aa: CSVELWRDTEAFF
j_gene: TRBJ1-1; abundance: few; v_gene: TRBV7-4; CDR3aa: CASSLVWDSEAFF
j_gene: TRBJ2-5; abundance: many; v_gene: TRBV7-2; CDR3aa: CASSFDRGNQETQYF
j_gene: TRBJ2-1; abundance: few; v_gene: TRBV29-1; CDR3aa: CSGRATPGNEQFF
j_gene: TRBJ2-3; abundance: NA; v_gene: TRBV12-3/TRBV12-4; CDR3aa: CASSPRGMGTQYF
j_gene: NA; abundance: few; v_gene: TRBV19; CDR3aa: CASSIGAQGETQYF
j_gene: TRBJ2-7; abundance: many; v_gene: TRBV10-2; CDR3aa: CASSDQGRSSYEQYF
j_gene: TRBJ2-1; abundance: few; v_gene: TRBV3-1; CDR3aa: CASSQDPAGSNEQFF
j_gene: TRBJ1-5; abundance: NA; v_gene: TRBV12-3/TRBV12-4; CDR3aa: CASSLFRGYQPQHF
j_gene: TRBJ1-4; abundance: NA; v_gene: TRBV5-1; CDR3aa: CDSSPTIATNEKLFF
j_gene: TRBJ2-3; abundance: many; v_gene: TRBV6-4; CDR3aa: CASSDGGGAADTQYF